This T cell receptor beta chain was documented in a study of blood T cell repertoires in COVID-19. Trimming removed 4 bases from V and 16 bases from J, with 23 bases in between. The CDR3 runs to 14 residues. The germline CDR1 and CDR2 sequences are KGHSH and LQKENI. Only in-frame clones appear in the TCRdb table, and some are missing; sequencing was by immunoSEQ multiplex PCR. The sample carries 110,000 or so clones, around 86% recorded once. Sequenced sample: peripheral blood. The sequence was obtained from an elderly man with acute or convalescent COVID-19. The rearrangement uses TRBV18 and TRBJ1-3; no firm D call. For the CDR3, the DNA is TGTGCCAGCTCACTCTCCCCCGTAAGGAGTATCCTTTATTTT. It yields the protein CASSLSPVRSILYF.